The 24 T cell receptor beta chains below come from one sample, sequenced in a study of cytotoxic CD8 clonotypes in ibrutinib-treated CLL. Method: immunoSEQ multiplex PCR; TCRdb's copy keeps in-frame clones and lacks some. The sample lists around 310,000 clones, 80% occurring once. Material: PBMCs, obtained before ibrutinib treatment. Receptor source: a human donor with chronic lymphocytic leukemia.

This chain joins TRBV5-6 and TRBJ2-4; D is perhaps TRBD2 (5 bases). The CDR3 has 15 amino acids. The germline V and J ends were trimmed by 4 bases and 6 bases, with 17 bases remaining between them. Germline CDR1 SGHDT, CDR2 YYEEEE. DNA of the CDR3: TGTGCCAGCAGCCAAATGAGGGATGGTGGAAACATTCAGTACTTC. Translated, it gives CASSQMRDGGNIQYF.

The chain uses TRBV28 and TRBJ2-7; TRBD1 might be the D (6 bases). V was clipped by 4 bases and J by 0 bases, with 19 bases between them. The CDR3 totals 17 residues. Germline-derived CDR1 and CDR2 are MDHEN and SYDVKM. The CDR3 loop is CASSWPSKGQISYEQYF. CDR3 DNA: TGTGCCAGCAGTTGGCCCTCTAAAGGACAGATCTCCTACGAGCAGTACTTC.

V gene TRBV18 combines with J gene TRBJ1-2, with D uncertain. V was cut by 3 bases and J by 4 bases, with 12 bases left in between. The length of the CDR3 is 14 residues. Per germline, CDR1 KGHSH and CDR2 LQKENI. The CDR3 region is CASSPRTSGYGYTF. As DNA, the CDR3 is TGTGCCAGCTCACCTCGGACGAGCGGCTATGGCTACACCTTC.

For the CDR3, the DNA is TGTGCCTGGACGCGGGAGGCGACAGATACGCAGTATTTT. Its translation: CAWTREATDTQYF. V gene TRBV30 combines with J gene TRBJ2-3; 8 bases are a match to TRBD2. CDR1 and CDR2 (germline): GTSNPN, SVGIG (reference sequence). The CDR3 sequence is 13 residues long. The junction had 3 bases not matched to a gene; V was cut back by 4 bases and J by 3 bases.

In this sample, this clone turned up a few times. This sequence joins TRBV15 and TRBJ2-6, with 7 bases lining up with TRBD1. Germline V gene lookup returns CDR1 LNHNV and CDR2 YYDKDF (reference sequence). The CDR3 runs 16 residues. J was trimmed by 4 bases and V by 0 bases; bases with no gene match: 3. CDR3 residues: CATSRETGIGANVLTF. DNA for the CDR3: TGTGCCACCAGCAGAGAGACAGGGATCGGGGCCAACGTCCTGACTTTC.

V gene TRBV2 combines with J gene TRBJ2-7, with D possibly TRBD2 on 6 matching bases. Deletions cut 7 bases from V and 4 bases from J, with 14 bases between. Germline CDR1 SNHLY, CDR2 FYNNEI. CDR3 length equals 13 residues. CDR3 protein: CASKGSAGYEQYF. The DNA of the CDR3 is TGTGCCAGCAAAGGTTCGGCGGGATACGAGCAGTACTTC.

This clone was counted once. The V and J genes are TRBV19 and TRBJ2-7; maybe TRBD2 (5 bases). Germline lookup yields CDR1 LNHDA and CDR2 SQIVND (reference sequence). V was pared by 5 bases and J by 2 bases, with 16 bases between. This CDR3 is 15 amino acids long. The CDR3 sequence is CASSQSVLGAYEQYF. CDR3 sequence (DNA): TGTGCCAGTAGTCAGTCGGTCCTGGGAGCCTACGAGCAGTACTTC.

The chain carries TRBV5-4 and TRBJ2-5, with D perhaps TRBD2 (7 bases). The CDR3 sequence is 15 residues long. In germline, CDR1 is SGHNT, CDR2 YYREEE (reference sequence). With 4 bases removed from V and 4 bases from J, the gap between germline ends came to 17 bases. The CDR3: CASSPVGGARETQYF. The CDR3 DNA sequence: TGTGCCAGCAGCCCGGTTGGGGGGGCGCGAGAGACCCAGTACTTC.

The chain has TRBV5-6 and TRBJ2-7; D not resolved. The CDR3 extends over 13 amino acids. V lost 0 bases and J lost 4, with 8 bases in between. Germline V gene data show CDR1 as SGHDT and CDR2 as YYEEEE. The DNA of the CDR3 is TGTGCCAGCAGCTTGGGGGTTGGTTACGAGCAGTACTTC. Translated: CASSLGVGYEQYF.

The V gene is TRBV9, the J gene TRBJ2-7; possible D gene TRBD1, 5 bases. The CDR3 covers 14 residues. From germline, CDR1 is SGDLS and CDR2 YYNGEE. The V end was cut by 4 bases, the J end by 3 bases, with 14 bases between. The CDR3 DNA reads TGTGCCAGCAGCCCCCGGGTAGGGGACTACGAGCAGTACTTC. The encoded protein is CASSPRVGDYEQYF.

The rearrangement joins TRBV4-2 to TRBJ1-5; no clear D. The CDR3 spans 16 residues. With 1 base removed from V and 8 bases from J, the gap between germline ends came to 18 bases. Germline V gene data show CDR1 as LGHNA and CDR2 as YNFKEQ. The CDR3 nucleotides read TGTGCCAGCAGCCAAGTCCTACGGGGAATGTGGGAGCCCCAGCATTTT. Its protein is CASSQVLRGMWEPQHF.

Only a few counts were recorded for this clone. V gene TRBV25-1 combines with J gene TRBJ1-5, with 7 bases fitting TRBD1. Germline CDR1 and CDR2: MGHDK and SYGVNS. CDR3 length equals 15 residues. V gave up 4 bases and J gave up 0 bases; unmatched junction bases: 3. In DNA, the CDR3 is TGTGCCAGCAGTGGCACAGGGGATAGCAATCAGCCCCAGCATTTT. Translation gives CASSGTGDSNQPQHF. The whole variable domain, remainder taken from reference TRBV25-1 and TRBJ1-5, is EADIYQTPRYLVIGTGKKITLECSQTMGHDKMYWYQQDPGMELHLIHYSYGVNSTEKGDLSSESTVSRIRTEHFPLTLESARPSHTSQYLCASSGTGDSNQPQHFGDGTRLSIL.

The chain combines TRBV2 with TRBJ1-5, with D perhaps TRBD1 (6 bases). Deletions cut 5 bases from V and 6 bases from J, with 11 bases between. CDR3 length: 13 residues. Germline CDR1 and CDR2: SNHLY and FYNNEI. The CDR3 DNA sequence: TGTGCCAGCAGTACAGGGTGGGGTCAGCCCCAGCATTTT. Protein: CASSTGWGQPQHF.

The chain joins TRBV11-3 to TRBJ2-3; TRBD1 is a possible D gene (6 bases). Trimming cost V 3 bases and J 0 bases, with 16 bases left between them. Germline lookup yields CDR1 SGHNT and CDR2 YENEEA. The CDR3 is made up of 17 amino acids. The CDR3 nucleotides read TGTGCCAGCAGCTTGGGTTTGGTACAGGGTAGCACAGATACGCAGTATTTT. Translation: CASSLGLVQGSTDTQYF. Full variable domain (rest looked up from reference TRBV11-3 and TRBJ2-3): EAGVVQSPRYKIIEKKQPVAFWCNPISGHNTLYWYLQNLGQGPELLIRYENEEAVDDSQLPKDRFSAERLKGVDSTLKIQPAELGDSAVYLCASSLGLVQGSTDTQYFGPGTRLTVL.

The rearrangement links TRBV5-1 to TRBJ2-7, with a tentative D call TRBD2 (5 bases). CDR1 is SGHRS, CDR2 YFSETQ, per germline. The CDR3 extends over 14 amino acids. Trimming removed 4 bases from V and 0 bases from J, with 11 bases in between. The CDR3 DNA reads as TGCGCCAGCAGCACTGAGGGCCTCTCCTACGAGCAGTACTTC. This translates into CASSTEGLSYEQYF.

This clone was observed once. The chain links TRBV6-1 to TRBJ2-7, with TRBD1 matching over 10 bases. The V and J ends lost 6 bases and 4 bases, in that order; junction bases with no gene match: 6. This CDR3 comprises 14 residues. CDR1 and CDR2 (germline): MNHNS, SASEGT. The CDR3 sequence is CASSPSGQGYEQYF. DNA of the CDR3: TGTGCCAGCAGCCCCTCGGGACAGGGGTACGAGCAGTACTTC.

V is TRBV5-8 and J is TRBJ2-7; D possibly corresponds to TRBD1 (6 bases). The CDR3 runs to 15 residues. V dropped 0 bases and J dropped 2 bases, with 12 bases sitting between them. Germline CDR1 is SGHTS and CDR2 is YDEGEE. Here the CDR3 DNA reads TGTGCCAGCAGCTTGGTTGCAGGGGAAACCTACGAGCAGTACTTC. Its translation is CASSLVAGETYEQYF.

This clone has a handful of counts. This sequence joins TRBV18 and TRBJ2-1; unclear D gene. Trimming removed 1 base at V and 8 bases at J, with 6 bases between. The CDR3 length is 12 residues. CDR1 is KGHSH and CDR2 is LQKENI in the germline V gene. CDR3 region: CASSPQVYEQFF. The CDR3 bases are TGTGCCAGCTCACCACAGGTCTATGAGCAGTTCTTC.

The chain links TRBV6-6 to TRBJ2-3; 7 bases match TRBD2. With V trimmed by 2 bases and J by 0 bases, 2 bases remained unmatched. CDR1 is MNHNY and CDR2 is SVGAGI in the germline V gene (reference sequence). The CDR3 spans 15 residues. The DNA of the CDR3 is TGTGCCAGCAGTTACGGACTAGAAAGCACAGATACGCAGTATTTT. It yields the protein CASSYGLESTDTQYF.

This clone was counted only a few times. The V gene is TRBV9, the J gene TRBJ2-2; D is ambiguous. The CDR3 consists of 11 residues. From germline, CDR1 is SGDLS and CDR2 YYNGEE. V was pared by 3 bases and J by 5 bases, with 2 bases between. The CDR3 region is CASSGTGELFF. The CDR3 DNA reads TGTGCCAGCAGCGGAACCGGGGAGCTGTTTTTT. Full variable domain (remainder filled in from reference TRBV9 and TRBJ2-2): DSGVTQTPKHLITATGQRVTLRCSPRSGDLSVYWYQQSLDQGLQFLIQYYNGEERAKGNILERFSAQQFPDLHSELNLSSLELGDSALYFCASSGTGELFFGEGSRLTVL.

This clone was observed a handful of times. The rearrangement joins TRBV7-9 to TRBJ2-5; 12 bases line up with TRBD1. The V segment lost 5 bases and the J segment 5 bases; nucleotides outside the gene matches: 9. Germline CDR1 and CDR2: SEHNR and FQNEAQ (reference sequence). CDR3 size: 16 residues. The CDR3 nucleotides read TGTGCCAGCAGCGCCCCCGGGACAGGGGGCGGGGAGACCCAGTACTTC. This encodes CASSAPGTGGGETQYF.

CDR3 in amino acids: CASSSSTGLNTEAFF. CDR3 bases: TGTGCCAGCAGCTCTTCGACAGGGCTGAACACTGAAGCTTTCTTT. The chain carries TRBV7-9 and TRBJ1-1; 7 bases are shared with TRBD1. The ends lost 4 bases at V and 0 bases at J; junction bases unmatched: 5. The CDR3 spans 15 residues. Looked up from germline, CDR1 is SEHNR and CDR2 is FQNEAQ (reference sequence).

The rearrangement uses TRBV30 and TRBJ1-5, with unresolved D. Trimming took 1 base from V and 7 from J, leaving 23 bases between them. From germline, CDR1 is GTSNPN and CDR2 SVGIG (reference sequence). CDR3 length: 17 residues. DNA for the CDR3: TGTGCCTGGAGTGCGGCACGAGGCGGGATCGTAAACCAGCCCCAGCATTTT. Translating it yields CAWSAARGGIVNQPQHF.

The V and J genes are TRBV2 and TRBJ2-7; TRBD1 matches at 7 bases. This CDR3 is 13 amino acids long. The V segment lost 6 bases and the J segment 7 bases; nucleotides outside the gene matches: 9. Germline CDR1 is SNHLY and CDR2 is FYNNEI. For the CDR3, the DNA is TGTGCCAGCAGCGGGACAGCTCTTATGGAGCAGTACTTC. This translates into CASSGTALMEQYF.